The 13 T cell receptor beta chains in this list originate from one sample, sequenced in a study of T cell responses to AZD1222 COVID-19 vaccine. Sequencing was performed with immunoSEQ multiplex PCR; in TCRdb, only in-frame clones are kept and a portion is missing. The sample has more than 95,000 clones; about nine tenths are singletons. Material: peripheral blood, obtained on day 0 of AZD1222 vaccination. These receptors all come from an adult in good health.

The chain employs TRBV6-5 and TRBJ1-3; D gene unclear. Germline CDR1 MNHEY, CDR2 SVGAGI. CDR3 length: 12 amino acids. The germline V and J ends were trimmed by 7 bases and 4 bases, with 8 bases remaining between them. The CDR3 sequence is CASTGPGNTIYF. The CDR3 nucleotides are TGTGCCAGCACCGGGCCCGGAAACACCATATATTTT.

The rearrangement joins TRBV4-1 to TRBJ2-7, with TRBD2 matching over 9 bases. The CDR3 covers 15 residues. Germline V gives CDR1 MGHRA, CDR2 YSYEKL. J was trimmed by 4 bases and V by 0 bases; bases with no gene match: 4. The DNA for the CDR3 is TGCGCCAGCAGCCAAGAAGGACTAGCGCCTTACGAGCAGTACTTC. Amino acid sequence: CASSQEGLAPYEQYF.

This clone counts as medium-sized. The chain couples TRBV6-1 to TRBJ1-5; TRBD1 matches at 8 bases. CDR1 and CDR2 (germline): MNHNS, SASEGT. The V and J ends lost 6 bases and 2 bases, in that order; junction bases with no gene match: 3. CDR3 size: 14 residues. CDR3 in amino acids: CASRQTGGNQPQHF. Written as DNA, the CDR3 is TGTGCCAGCAGGCAGACAGGGGGCAATCAGCCCCAGCATTTT.

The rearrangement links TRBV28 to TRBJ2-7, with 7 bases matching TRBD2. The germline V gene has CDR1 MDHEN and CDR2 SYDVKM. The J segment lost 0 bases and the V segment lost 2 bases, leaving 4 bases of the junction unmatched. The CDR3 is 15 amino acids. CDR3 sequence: CASSLMRGSSYEQYF. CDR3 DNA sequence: TGTGCCAGCAGTTTAATGCGCGGGAGCTCCTACGAGCAGTACTTC.

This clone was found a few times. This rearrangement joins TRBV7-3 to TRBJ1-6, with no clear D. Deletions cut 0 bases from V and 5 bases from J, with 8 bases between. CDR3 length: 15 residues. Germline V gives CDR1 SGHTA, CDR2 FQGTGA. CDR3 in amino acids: CASSLTGRNNSPLHF. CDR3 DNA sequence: TGTGCCAGCAGCTTAACGGGGAGAAATAATTCACCCCTCCACTTT. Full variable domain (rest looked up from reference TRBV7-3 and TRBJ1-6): GAGVSQTPSNKVTEKGKYVELRCDPISGHTALYWYRQSLGQGPEFLIYFQGTGAADDSGLPNDRFFAVRPEGSVSTLKIQRTERGDSAVYLCASSLTGRNNSPLHFGNGTRLTVT.

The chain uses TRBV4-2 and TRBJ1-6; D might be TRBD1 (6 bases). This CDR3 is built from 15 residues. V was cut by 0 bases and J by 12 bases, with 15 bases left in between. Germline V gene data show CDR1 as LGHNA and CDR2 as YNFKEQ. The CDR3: CASSQEETGLLPLHF. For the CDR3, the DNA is TGTGCCAGCAGCCAAGAAGAGACAGGCCTATTACCCCTCCACTTT.

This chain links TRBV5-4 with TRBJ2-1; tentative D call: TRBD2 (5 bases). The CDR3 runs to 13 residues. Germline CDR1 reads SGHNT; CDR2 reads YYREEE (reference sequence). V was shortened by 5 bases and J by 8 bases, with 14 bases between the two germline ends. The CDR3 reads CASRLEVEDEQFF. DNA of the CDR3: TGTGCCAGCAGGCTGGAGGTAGAGGATGAGCAGTTCTTC. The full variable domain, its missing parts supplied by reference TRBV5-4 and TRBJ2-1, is ETGVTQSPTHLIKTRGQQVTLRCSSQSGHNTVSWYQQALGQGPQFIFQYYREEENGRGNFPPRFSGLQFPNYSSELNVNALELDDSALYLCASRLEVEDEQFFGPGTRLTVL.

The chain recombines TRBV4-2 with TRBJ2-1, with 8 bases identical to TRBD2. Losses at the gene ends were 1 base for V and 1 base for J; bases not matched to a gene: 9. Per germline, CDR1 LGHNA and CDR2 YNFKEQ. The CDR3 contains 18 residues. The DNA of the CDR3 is TGTGCCAGCAGCCAAGTTTTAAGAACTAGCGGATCCTACAATGAGCAGTTCTTC. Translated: CASSQVLRTSGSYNEQFF.

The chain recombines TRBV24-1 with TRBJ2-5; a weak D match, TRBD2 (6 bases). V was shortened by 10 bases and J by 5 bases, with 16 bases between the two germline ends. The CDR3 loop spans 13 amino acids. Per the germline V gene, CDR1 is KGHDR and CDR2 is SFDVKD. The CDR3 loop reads CATATRGRETQYF. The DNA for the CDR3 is TGTGCCACGGCTACGCGGGGCAGGGAGACCCAGTACTTC.

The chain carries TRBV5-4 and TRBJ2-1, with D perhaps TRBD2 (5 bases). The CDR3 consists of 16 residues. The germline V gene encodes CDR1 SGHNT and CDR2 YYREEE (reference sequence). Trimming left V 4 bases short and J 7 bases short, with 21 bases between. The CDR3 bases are TGTGCCAGCAGCCTGATCCGGGGTACTTTTTGGAATGAGCAGTTCTTC. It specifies CASSLIRGTFWNEQFF.

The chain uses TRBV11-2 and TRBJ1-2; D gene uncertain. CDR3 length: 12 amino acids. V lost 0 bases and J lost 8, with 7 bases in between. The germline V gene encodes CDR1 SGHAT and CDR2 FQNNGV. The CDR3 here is CASSLELGGYTF. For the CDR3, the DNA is TGTGCCAGCAGCTTAGAGCTGGGGGGCTACACCTTC.

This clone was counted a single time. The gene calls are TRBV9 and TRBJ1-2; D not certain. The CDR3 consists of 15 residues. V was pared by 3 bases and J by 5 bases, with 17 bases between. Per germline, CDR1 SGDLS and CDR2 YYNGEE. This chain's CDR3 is CASSADPAVGYGYTF. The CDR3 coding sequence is TGTGCCAGCAGCGCCGACCCCGCAGTAGGGTATGGCTACACCTTC.

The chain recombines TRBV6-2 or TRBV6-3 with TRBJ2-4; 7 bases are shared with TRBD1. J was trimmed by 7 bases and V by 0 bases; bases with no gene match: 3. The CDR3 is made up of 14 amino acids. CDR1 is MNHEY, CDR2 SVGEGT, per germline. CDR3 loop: CASSYSGRGNIQYF. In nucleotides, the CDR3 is TGTGCCAGCAGTTACTCGGGCAGGGGGAACATTCAGTACTTC.